Sequencing of this T cell receptor (beta chain) was carried out in a study of shared clonotypes between healthy human individuals. The overall study: Three plates were used per donor for CD4 naive, three for CD4 memory, two for CD8 naive and one for CD8 memory.

Losses at the gene ends were 3 bases for V and 0 bases for J; bases not matched to a gene: 2. This CDR3 region has 15 residues. Looked up from germline, CDR1 is MNHEY and CDR2 is SMNVEV (reference sequence). TCRdb's copy holds only in-frame clones and misses some; the assay was immunoSEQ multiplex PCR. In the table there are 2 million to 2.5 million clones, about 95% of which are singletons. As defined, naive CD8 cells were CD45RO-negative and positively selected for CCR7, with terminally differentiated effector memory CD45RA+ cells excluded. Comment on this clone: What it recognizes is unknown.

Study-wide points: Between a handful of donors, naive CD4 clonotypes were shared at a level of approximately 5%.

The chain uses TRBV27 and TRBJ2-1, with TRBD1 identical over 7 bases. This TCR was sampled from a young man in good health. Sequenced input: naive CD8+ T cells sorted from blood. This CDR3 is CASSLGTASYNEQFF. As DNA, the CDR3 is TGTGCCAGCAGTTTGGGGACAGCCTCCTACAATGAGCAGTTCTTC.